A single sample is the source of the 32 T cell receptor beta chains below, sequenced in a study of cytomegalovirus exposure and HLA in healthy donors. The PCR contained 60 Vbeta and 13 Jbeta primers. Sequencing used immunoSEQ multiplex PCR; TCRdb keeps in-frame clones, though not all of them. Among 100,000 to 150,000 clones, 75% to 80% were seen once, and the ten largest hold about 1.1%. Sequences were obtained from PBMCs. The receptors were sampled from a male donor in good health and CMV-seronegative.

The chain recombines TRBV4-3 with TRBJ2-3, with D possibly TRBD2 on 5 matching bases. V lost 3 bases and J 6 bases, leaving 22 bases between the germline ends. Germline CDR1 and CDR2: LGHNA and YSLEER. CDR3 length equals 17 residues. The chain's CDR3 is CASSQTNLAPVRDTQYF. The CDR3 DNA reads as TGCGCCAGCAGCCAGACCAACCTAGCCCCGGTGAGGGATACGCAGTATTTT.

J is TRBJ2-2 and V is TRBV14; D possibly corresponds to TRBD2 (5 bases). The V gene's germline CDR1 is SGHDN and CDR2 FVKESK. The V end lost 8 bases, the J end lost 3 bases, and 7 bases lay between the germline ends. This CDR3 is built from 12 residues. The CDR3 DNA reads TGTGCCAGCCTGGACTACACCGGGGAGCTGTTTTTT. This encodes CASLDYTGELFF.

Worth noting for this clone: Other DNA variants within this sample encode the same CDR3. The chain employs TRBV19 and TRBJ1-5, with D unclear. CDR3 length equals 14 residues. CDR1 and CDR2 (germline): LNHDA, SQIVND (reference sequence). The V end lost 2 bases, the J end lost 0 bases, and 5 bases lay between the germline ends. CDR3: CASSIRDSNQPQHF. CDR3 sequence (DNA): TGTGCCAGTAGTATAAGAGATAGCAATCAGCCCCAGCATTTT.

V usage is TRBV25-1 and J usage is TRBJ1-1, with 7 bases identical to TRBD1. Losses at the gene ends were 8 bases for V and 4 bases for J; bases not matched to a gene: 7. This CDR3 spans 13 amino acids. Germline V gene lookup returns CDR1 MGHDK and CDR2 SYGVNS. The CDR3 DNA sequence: TGTGCCAGCGAAACAGGGGTCGGCACTGAAGCTTTCTTT. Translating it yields CASETGVGTEAFF.

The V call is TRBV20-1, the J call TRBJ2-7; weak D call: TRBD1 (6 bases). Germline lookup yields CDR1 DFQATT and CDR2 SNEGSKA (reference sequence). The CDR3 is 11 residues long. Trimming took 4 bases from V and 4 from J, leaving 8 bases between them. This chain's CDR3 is CSAKRGYEQYF. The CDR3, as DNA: TGCAGTGCTAAGAGGGGGTACGAGCAGTACTTC.

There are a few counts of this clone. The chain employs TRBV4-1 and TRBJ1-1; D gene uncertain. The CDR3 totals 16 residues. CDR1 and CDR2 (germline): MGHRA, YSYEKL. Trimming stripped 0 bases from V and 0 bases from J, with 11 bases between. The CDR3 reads CASSQDTYSLNTEAFF. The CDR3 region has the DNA TGCGCCAGCAGCCAAGATACGTACAGCTTGAACACTGAAGCTTTCTTT.

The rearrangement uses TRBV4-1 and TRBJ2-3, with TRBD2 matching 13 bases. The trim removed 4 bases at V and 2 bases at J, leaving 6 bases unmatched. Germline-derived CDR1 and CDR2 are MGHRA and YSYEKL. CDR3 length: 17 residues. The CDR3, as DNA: TGCGCCAGCAGCCGAAGGACTAGCGGGGGTCCCACAGATACGCAGTATTTT. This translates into CASSRRTSGGPTDTQYF.

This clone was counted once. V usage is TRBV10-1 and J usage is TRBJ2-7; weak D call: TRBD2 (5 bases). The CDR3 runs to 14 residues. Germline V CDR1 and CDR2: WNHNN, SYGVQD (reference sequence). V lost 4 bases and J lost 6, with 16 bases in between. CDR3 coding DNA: TGCGCCAGCAGTGTGTCCCTTCTGGGGAGCGAGCAGTACTTC. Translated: CASSVSLLGSEQYF.

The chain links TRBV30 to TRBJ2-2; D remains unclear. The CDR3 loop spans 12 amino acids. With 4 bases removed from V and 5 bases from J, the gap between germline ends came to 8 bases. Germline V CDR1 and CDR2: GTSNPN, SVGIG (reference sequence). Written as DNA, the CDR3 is TGTGCCTGGAATCGGGTTACCGGGGAGCTGTTTTTT. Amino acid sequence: CAWNRVTGELFF.

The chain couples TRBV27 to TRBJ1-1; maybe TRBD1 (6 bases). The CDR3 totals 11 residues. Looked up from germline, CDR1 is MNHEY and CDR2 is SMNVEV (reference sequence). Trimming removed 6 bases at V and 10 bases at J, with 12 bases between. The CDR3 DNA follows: TGTGCCAGCAGGAGCAGGGGAGTAGCTTTCTTT. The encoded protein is CASRSRGVAFF.

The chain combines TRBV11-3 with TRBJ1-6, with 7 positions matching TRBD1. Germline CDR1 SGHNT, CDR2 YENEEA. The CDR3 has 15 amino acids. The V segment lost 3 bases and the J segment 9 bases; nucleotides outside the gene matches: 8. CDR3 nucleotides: TGTGCCAGCAGCTTCCAGACAGGGAAAGTTTCACCCCTCCACTTT. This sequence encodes CASSFQTGKVSPLHF.

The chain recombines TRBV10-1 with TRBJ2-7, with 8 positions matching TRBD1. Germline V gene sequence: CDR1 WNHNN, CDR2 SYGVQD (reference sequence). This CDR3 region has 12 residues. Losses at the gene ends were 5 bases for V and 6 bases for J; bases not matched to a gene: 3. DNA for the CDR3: TGCGCCAGCAGTAGACAGGGGTCCGAGCAGTACTTC. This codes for CASSRQGSEQYF.

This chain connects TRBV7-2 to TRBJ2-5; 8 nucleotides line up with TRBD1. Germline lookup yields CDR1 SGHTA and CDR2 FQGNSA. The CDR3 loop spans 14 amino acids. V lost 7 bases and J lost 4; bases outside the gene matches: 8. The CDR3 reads CASTPDRAGETQYF. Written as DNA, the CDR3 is TGTGCCAGCACCCCGGACAGGGCGGGAGAGACCCAGTACTTC.

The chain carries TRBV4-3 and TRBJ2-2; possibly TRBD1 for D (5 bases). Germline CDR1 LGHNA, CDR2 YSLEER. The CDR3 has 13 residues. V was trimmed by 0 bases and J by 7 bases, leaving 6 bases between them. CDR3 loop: CASSQDRVGELFF. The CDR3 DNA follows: TGCGCCAGCAGCCAAGACAGGGTCGGGGAGCTGTTTTTT.

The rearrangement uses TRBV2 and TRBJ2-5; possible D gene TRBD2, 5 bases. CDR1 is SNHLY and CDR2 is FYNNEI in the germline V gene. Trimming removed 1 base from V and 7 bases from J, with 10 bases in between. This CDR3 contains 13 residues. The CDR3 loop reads CASSEGGSGTQYF. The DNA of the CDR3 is TGTGCCAGCAGTGAAGGTGGGAGTGGGACCCAGTACTTC.

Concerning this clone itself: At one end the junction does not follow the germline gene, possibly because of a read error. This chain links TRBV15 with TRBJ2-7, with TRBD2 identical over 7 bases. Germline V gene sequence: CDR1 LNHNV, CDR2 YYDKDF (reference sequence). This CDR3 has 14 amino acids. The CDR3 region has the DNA TGTGCCACCAGCGGGAGGGGTCAAGGGTACGAGCAGCACTTC. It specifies CATSGRGQGYEQHF.

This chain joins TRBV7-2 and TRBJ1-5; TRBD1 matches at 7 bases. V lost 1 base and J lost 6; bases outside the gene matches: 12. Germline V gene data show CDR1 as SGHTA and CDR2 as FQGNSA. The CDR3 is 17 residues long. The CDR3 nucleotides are TGTGCCAGCAGCTTAGTCCCCCGGCAGGGGGAAGGTCAGCCCCAGCATTTT. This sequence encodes CASSLVPRQGEGQPQHF.

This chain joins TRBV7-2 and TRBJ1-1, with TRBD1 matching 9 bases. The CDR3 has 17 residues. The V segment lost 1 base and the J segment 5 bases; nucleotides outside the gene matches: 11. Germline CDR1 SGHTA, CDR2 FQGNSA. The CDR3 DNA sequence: TGTGCCAGCAGCTTAGTTCGAACAGGGGGCGCGGGTACTGAAGCTTTCTTT. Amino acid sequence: CASSLVRTGGAGTEAFF.

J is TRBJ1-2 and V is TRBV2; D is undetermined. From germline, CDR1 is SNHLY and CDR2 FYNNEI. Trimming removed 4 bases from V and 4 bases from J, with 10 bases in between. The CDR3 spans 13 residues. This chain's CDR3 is CASSGTGIYGYTF. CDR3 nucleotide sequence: TGTGCCAGCAGTGGGACGGGAATCTATGGCTACACCTTC.

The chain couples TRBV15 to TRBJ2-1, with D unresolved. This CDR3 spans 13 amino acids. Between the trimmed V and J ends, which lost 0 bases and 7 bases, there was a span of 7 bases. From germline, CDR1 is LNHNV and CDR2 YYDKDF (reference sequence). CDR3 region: CATSRDPINEQFF. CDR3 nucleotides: TGTGCCACCAGCAGAGATCCTATTAATGAGCAGTTCTTC.

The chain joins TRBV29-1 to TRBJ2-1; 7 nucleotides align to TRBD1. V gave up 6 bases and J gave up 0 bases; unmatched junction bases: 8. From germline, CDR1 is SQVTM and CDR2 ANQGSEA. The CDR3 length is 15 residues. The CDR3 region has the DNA TGCAGCGTCCCGACAGGGTCGAGCTCCTACAATGAGCAGTTCTTC. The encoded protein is CSVPTGSSSYNEQFF.

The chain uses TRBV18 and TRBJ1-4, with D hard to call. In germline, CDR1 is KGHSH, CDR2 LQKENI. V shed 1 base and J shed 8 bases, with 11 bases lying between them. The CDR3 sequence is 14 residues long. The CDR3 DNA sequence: TGTGCCAGCTCACCACTGGGCGCTGAAGAAAAACTGTTTTTT. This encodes CASSPLGAEEKLFF.

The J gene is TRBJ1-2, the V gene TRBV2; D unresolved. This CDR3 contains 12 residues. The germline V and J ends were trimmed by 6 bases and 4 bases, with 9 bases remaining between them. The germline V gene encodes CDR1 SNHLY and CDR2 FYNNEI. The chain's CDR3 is CASSVSSYGYTF. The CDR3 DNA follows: TGTGCCAGCAGCGTGTCTAGCTATGGCTACACCTTC.

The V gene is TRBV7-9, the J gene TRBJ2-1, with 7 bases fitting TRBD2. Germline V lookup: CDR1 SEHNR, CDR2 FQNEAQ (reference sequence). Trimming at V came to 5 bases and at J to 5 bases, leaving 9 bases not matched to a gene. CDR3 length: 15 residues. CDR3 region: CASSPPGLPNNEQFF. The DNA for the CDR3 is TGTGCCAGCAGCCCTCCGGGACTACCAAACAATGAGCAGTTCTTC.

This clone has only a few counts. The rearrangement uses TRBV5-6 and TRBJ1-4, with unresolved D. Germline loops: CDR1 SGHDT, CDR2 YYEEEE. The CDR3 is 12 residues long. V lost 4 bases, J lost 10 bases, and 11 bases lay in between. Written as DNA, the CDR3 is TGTGCCAGCAGCCTCGGCGGGCGAAAACTGTTTTTT. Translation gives CASSLGGRKLFF.

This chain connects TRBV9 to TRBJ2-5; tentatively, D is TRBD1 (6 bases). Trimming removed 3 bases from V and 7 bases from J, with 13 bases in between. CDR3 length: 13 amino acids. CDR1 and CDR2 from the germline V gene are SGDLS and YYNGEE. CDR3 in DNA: TGTGCCAGCAGCGGGAGACAGGATTGGACCCAGTACTTC. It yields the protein CASSGRQDWTQYF.

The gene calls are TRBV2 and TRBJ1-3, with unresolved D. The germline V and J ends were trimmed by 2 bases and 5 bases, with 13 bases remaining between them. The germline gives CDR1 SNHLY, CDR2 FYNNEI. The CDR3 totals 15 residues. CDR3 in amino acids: CASSEFSGKRNTIYF. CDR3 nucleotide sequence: TGTGCCAGCAGTGAATTTTCGGGAAAAAGAAACACCATATATTTT.

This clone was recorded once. DNA for the CDR3: TGTGCCAGTAGTATACGGCTAGCGGGGGGTAGCACAGATACGCAGTATTTT. Translated: CASSIRLAGGSTDTQYF. The chain uses TRBV19 and TRBJ2-3; 11 bases are a match to TRBD2. CDR1 is LNHDA, CDR2 SQIVND, per germline (reference sequence). The V segment lost 2 bases and the J segment 0 bases; nucleotides outside the gene matches: 4. This CDR3 is 17 amino acids long.

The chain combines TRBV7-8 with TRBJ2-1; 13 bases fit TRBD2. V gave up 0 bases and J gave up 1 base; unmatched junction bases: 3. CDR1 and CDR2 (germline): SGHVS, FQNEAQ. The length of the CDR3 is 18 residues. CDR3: CASSLASTSGGSYNEQFF. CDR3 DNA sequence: TGTGCCAGCAGCTTAGCCTCGACTAGCGGGGGGTCCTACAATGAGCAGTTCTTC.

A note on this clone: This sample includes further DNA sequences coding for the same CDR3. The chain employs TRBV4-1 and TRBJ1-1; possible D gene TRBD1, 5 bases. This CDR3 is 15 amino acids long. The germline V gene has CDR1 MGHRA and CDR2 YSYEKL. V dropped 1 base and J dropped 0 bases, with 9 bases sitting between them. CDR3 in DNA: TGCGCCAGCAGCCAAGGTCCAGGGATGAACACTGAAGCTTTCTTT. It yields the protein CASSQGPGMNTEAFF.

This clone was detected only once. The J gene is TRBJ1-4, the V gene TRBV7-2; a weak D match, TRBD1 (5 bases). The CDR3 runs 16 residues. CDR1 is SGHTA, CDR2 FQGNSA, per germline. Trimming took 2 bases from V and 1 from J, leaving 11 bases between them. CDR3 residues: CASSLQGRLTNEKLFF. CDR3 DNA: TGTGCCAGCAGCTTACAGGGTCGGTTAACTAATGAAAAACTGTTTTTT.

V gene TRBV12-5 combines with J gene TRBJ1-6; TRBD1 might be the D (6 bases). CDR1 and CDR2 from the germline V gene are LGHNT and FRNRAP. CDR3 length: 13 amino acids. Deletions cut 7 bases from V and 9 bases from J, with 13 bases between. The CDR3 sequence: CASAKEGGSPLHF. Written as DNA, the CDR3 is TGTGCTAGTGCCAAGGAAGGGGGTTCACCCCTCCACTTT. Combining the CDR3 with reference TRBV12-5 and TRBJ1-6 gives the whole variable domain DARVTQTPRHKVTEMGQEVTMRCQPILGHNTVFWYRQTMMQGLELLAYFRNRAPLDDSGMPKDRFSAEMPDATLATLKIQPSEPRDSAVYFCASAKEGGSPLHFGNGTRLTVT.